This T cell receptor beta chain comes out of a study of spatial heterogeneity in lung cancer. Overall study context: Detected sequences consistently included more beta-chain ones than alpha-chain ones.

The CDR3 contains 12 residues. The V end was cut by 4 bases, the J end by 11 bases, with 12 bases between. MiXCR, run by TCRdb on the 5' RACE reads, gives a single entry per CDR3 protein. The sample includes around 60,000 distinct CDR3 sequences, about 8% of them seen just once. Points from the study as a whole: Blood showed ubiquitous tumor TCRs more often at resection than at routine follow-up.

This clonotype was counted at least ten times. Its antigen is not known. Described time point: sample taken at primary tumor resection. Tumor, nontumor lung or frozen PBMC supplied whole RNA that was sequenced unsorted. More than 70 TRACERx patients with early, untreated non-small cell lung cancer donated samples. The clonotype originates from a female donor with early-stage non-small cell lung cancer. The chain links TRBV12-3 or TRBV12-4 to TRBJ1-5; D may be TRBD1 (5 bases). The sample consisted of PBMCs, taken at surgery. The CDR3 sequence is CASSWGRSAQHF. The CDR3 bases are TGTGCCAGCAGTTGGGGACGTTCAGCCCAGCATTTT.